This record concerns one TCR beta chain sequence. The data stem from a study of blood T cell repertoires in COVID-19. About the research overall: Acute-phase and convalescent COVID-19 samples originated in the United States, Italy and Spain.

How the authors handled the data: Amplification of reference gene primers provided the estimated nucleated cell counts. Generated by immunoSEQ multiplex PCR, the TCRdb table keeps only in-frame clones and is missing some. The V and J calls and clone size were taken over from that table, and D and trimming were inferred from the DNA. The sample has about 280,000 clones, about 88% seen once; the top ten hold approximately 11%. The origin of this receptor is a woman in her 30s with COVID-19, enrolled during active disease. Material for sequencing was peripheral blood.

CDR3 DNA: TGTGCCAGCAGCCAAGTAATTGGCGGGAGTAATGAGCAGTTCTTC. This encodes CASSQVIGGSNEQFF. The V gene is TRBV4-2, the J gene TRBJ2-1; TRBD2 matches 7 bases. After removal of 1 base from V and 7 bases from J, the junction contained 7 bases not matched to a gene. CDR3 length: 15 amino acids. Germline V gene lookup returns CDR1 LGHNA and CDR2 YNFKEQ.